The clone carrying this TCR beta chain has only a few counts. Its antigen is still unknown. TCRdb redid the calling of the reads with MiXCR, one entry per CDR3 protein. Among 700,000 to 850,000 distinct CDR3 sequences listed, around a third were seen once. The entry originates in a study of T cell repertoires in cytomegalovirus infection. Losses at the gene ends were 3 bases for V and 0 bases for J; bases not matched to a gene: 1. The CDR3 consists of 13 residues. CDR1 is DFQATT, CDR2 SNEGSKA, per germline (reference sequence). The source is a human donor in good health (CMV status not recorded). Some clones in this sample may be carry-over from other donors' samples. The chain links TRBV20-1 to TRBJ2-7; 8 bases map to TRBD2. This specimen consisted of cultured CD8+ T cells from PBMCs, obtained from culture after CMV antigen stimulation. CDR3 nucleotides: TGCAGTGCTAGCGGGGGGGTCTCCTACGAGCAGTACTTC. Its translation is CSASGGVSYEQYF.